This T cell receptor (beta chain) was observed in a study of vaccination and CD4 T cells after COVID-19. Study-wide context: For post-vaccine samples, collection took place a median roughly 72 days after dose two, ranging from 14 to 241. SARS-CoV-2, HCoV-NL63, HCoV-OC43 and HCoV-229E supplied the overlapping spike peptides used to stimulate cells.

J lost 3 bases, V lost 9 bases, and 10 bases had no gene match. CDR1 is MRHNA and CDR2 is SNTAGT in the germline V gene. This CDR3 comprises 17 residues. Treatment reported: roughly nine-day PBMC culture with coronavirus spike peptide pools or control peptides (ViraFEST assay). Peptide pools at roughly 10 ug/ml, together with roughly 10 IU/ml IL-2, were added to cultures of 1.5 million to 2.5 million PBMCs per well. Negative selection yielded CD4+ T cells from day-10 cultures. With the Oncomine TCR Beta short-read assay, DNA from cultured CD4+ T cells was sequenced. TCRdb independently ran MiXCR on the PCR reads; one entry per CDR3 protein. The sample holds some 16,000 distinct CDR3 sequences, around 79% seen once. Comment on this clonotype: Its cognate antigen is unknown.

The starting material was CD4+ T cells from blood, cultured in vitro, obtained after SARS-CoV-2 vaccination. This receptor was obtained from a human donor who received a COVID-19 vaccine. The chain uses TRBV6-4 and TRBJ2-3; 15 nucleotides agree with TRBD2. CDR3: CASSTPGTSGGTDTQYF. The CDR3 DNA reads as TGTGCCAGTAGTACCCCCGGGACTAGCGGGGGGACAGATACGCAGTATTTT.